The 24 T cell receptor beta chains listed next were all sequenced from one sample in a study of blood T cell repertoires in COVID-19. Produced via immunoSEQ multiplex PCR; TCRdb's table is partial and in-frame only. Among a few hundred thousand clones listed, around 89% were seen once. Specimen: PBMCs or T cells enriched from blood (not recorded which). These receptors all stem from a woman younger than 45 who had recovered from COVID-19.

The CDR3 DNA follows: TGTGCCAGCTCACCCGGACAGGACTTCTATGGCTACACCTTC. Protein product: CASSPGQDFYGYTF. The chain links TRBV18 to TRBJ1-2; 7 nucleotides align to TRBD1. J lost 4 bases, V lost 3 bases, and 5 bases had no gene match. Germline V gene lookup returns CDR1 KGHSH and CDR2 LQKENI. The CDR3 extends over 14 amino acids.

V is TRBV7-9 and J is TRBJ1-3; 8 bases match TRBD1. The germline CDR1 and CDR2 sequences are SEHNR and FQNEAQ (reference sequence). The V segment lost 1 base and the J segment 2 bases; nucleotides outside the gene matches: 4. This CDR3 has 16 residues. This CDR3 reads CASSLGQGAAGNTIYF. The CDR3 DNA reads TGTGCCAGCAGCTTAGGGCAGGGGGCGGCTGGAAACACCATATATTTT. The entire variable domain, with the rest obtained from reference TRBV7-9 and TRBJ1-3, is as follows: DTGVSQNPRHKITKRGQNVTFRCDPISEHNRLYWYRQTLGQGPEFLTYFQNEAQLEKSRLLSDRFSAERPKGSFSTLEIQRTEQGDSAMYLCASSLGQGAAGNTIYFGEGSWLTVV.

This clone has a single count. This same CDR3 is encoded by further DNA sequences in the sample. CDR3 residues: CASSVGGETQYF. The CDR3, as DNA: TGTGCCAGCAGCGTAGGAGGGGAGACCCAGTACTTC. V and J are TRBV9 and TRBJ2-5, with TRBD2 as a possible D gene (5 bases). Looked up from germline, CDR1 is SGDLS and CDR2 is YYNGEE. The CDR3 is made up of 12 amino acids. V lost 0 bases and J lost 5, with 5 bases in between.

The J gene is TRBJ1-1, the V gene TRBV5-4; the match to TRBD1 covers 7 bases. The V gene end was trimmed by 5 bases and the J gene end by 2 bases; junction bases not matched to a gene: 6. This CDR3 has 14 amino acids. CDR1 is SGHNT, CDR2 YYREEE, per germline (reference sequence). The CDR3 protein is CASRLTGFNTEAFF. Written as DNA, the CDR3 is TGTGCCAGCAGGCTGACAGGGTTTAACACTGAAGCTTTCTTT.

The rearrangement links TRBV6-5 to TRBJ2-1; no firm D call. CDR3 length equals 15 residues. The germline V gene has CDR1 MNHEY and CDR2 SVGAGI. V was clipped by 5 bases and J by 0 bases, with 11 bases between them. The CDR3 loop is CASSPDRSSYNEQFF. The CDR3 DNA reads TGTGCCAGCAGTCCAGATAGGAGCTCCTACAATGAGCAGTTCTTC.

Only one count was recorded for this clone. This chain uses TRBV16 with TRBJ1-4; D unclear. Germline values: CDR1 KGHSY, CDR2 FQNENV. The CDR3 consists of 15 residues. V was pared by 4 bases and J by 2 bases, with 11 bases between. CDR3 nucleotide sequence: TGTGCCAGCAGCCCGTTAGCAGTTACTAATGAAAAACTGTTTTTT. This encodes CASSPLAVTNEKLFF.

This sequence joins TRBV5-6 and TRBJ2-3, with a possible D match to TRBD2 (6 bases). The germline CDR1 and CDR2 sequences are SGHDT and YYEEEE. Between the trimmed V and J ends, which lost 1 base and 6 bases, there was a span of 18 bases. This CDR3 comprises 16 residues. The DNA for the CDR3 is TGTGCCAGCAGCTTGAGGCTTCGGCGGGACGGGGATACGCAGTATTTT. The encoded protein is CASSLRLRRDGDTQYF.

The chain employs TRBV4-3 and TRBJ1-5; D possibly corresponds to TRBD1 (5 bases). The CDR3 covers 15 residues. The germline gives CDR1 LGHNA, CDR2 YSLEER. The V and J ends lost 1 base and 7 bases respectively, with 14 bases between them. In DNA, the CDR3 is TGCGCCAGCAGCCAAGGTTTTGGGGGGTTGCAGCCCCAGCATTTT. It encodes CASSQGFGGLQPQHF.

V gene TRBV9 combines with J gene TRBJ2-2; perhaps TRBD2 as D (5 bases). The CDR3 covers 13 residues. Germline-derived CDR1 and CDR2 are SGDLS and YYNGEE. Trimming removed 2 bases at V and 6 bases at J, with 8 bases between. The CDR3 is CASSVRGSGELFF. The CDR3 region has the DNA TGTGCCAGCAGCGTTCGAGGGTCCGGGGAGCTGTTTTTT. Full variable domain (outside the CDR3, taken from reference TRBV9 and TRBJ2-2): DSGVTQTPKHLITATGQRVTLRCSPRSGDLSVYWYQQSLDQGLQFLIQYYNGEERAKGNILERFSAQQFPDLHSELNLSSLELGDSALYFCASSVRGSGELFFGEGSRLTVL.

The V call is TRBV28, the J call TRBJ2-7; possible D gene TRBD1, 6 bases. V lost 7 bases and J lost 0, with 10 bases in between. This CDR3 comprises 13 residues. CDR1 MDHEN and CDR2 SYDVKM come from the germline V gene. This CDR3 reads CASTRQDSYEQYF. The CDR3 nucleotides are TGTGCCAGCACCCGACAGGACTCCTACGAGCAGTACTTC.

The gene calls are TRBV13 and TRBJ1-2, with 9 bases lining up with TRBD1. Germline CDR1 and CDR2: PRHDT and FYEKMQ (reference sequence). V shed 1 base, J shed 3 bases, and the junction held 6 bases outside the gene matches. The CDR3 runs 16 residues. The DNA of the CDR3 is TGTGCCAGCAGCTTAGAGGGGACAGGGTCTTACTATGGCTACACCTTC. Amino acids: CASSLEGTGSYYGYTF.

The chain carries TRBV5-6 and TRBJ1-6, with TRBD1 matching 9 bases. Trimming removed 3 bases from V and 4 bases from J; junction bases left unmatched: 14. The germline V gene encodes CDR1 SGHDT and CDR2 YYEEEE. The CDR3 length is 19 residues. In DNA form, the CDR3 reads TGTGCCAGCAGCTCATACAGGGGGCGAGCGGGGATTTATAATTCACCCCTCCACTTT. Amino acid sequence: CASSSYRGRAGIYNSPLHF.

The chain is built from TRBV7-9 and TRBJ2-2; the D gene is possibly TRBD1 (5 bases). This CDR3 is built from 13 residues. The V gene's germline CDR1 is SEHNR and CDR2 FQNEAQ (reference sequence). V lost 3 bases to trimming and J lost 4 bases, with 6 bases between them. In nucleotides, the CDR3 is TGTGCCAGCAGCTTGCAGGGCACCGGGGAGCTGTTTTTT. Its translation: CASSLQGTGELFF.

V gene TRBV25-1 combines with J gene TRBJ2-7, with D uncertain. Germline V gene data show CDR1 as MGHDK and CDR2 as SYGVNS. CDR3 length: 14 residues. Trimming removed 2 bases at V and 6 bases at J, with 14 bases between. The CDR3, as DNA: TGTGCCAGCAGTGAAGATGGTAGTCATTCCGAGCAGTACTTC. Protein product: CASSEDGSHSEQYF.

CDR3 region: CASSYGIAGDNEKLFF. DNA for the CDR3: TGTGCCAGCAGTTATGGCATAGCGGGTGATAATGAAAAACTGTTTTTT. The chain couples TRBV6-6 to TRBJ1-4; no definite D call. The germline CDR1 and CDR2 sequences are MNHNY and SVGAGI (reference sequence). V shed 3 bases and J shed 4 bases, with 15 bases lying between them. The CDR3 is 16 residues long.

The J gene is TRBJ1-1, the V gene TRBV4-1; D call uncertain. The V and J ends lost 2 bases and 2 bases respectively, with 15 bases between them. The CDR3 has 16 residues. CDR1 and CDR2 from the germline V gene are MGHRA and YSYEKL. The CDR3 DNA follows: TGCGCCAGCAGCCAATATCATGGAGCGGCAAACACTGAAGCTTTCTTT. It codes for CASSQYHGAANTEAFF.

The CDR3 DNA reads as TGTGCCAGCAGCGCGACAGGGTATAATTCACCCCTCCACTTT. Its translation: CASSATGYNSPLHF. This chain joins TRBV7-8 and TRBJ1-6, with TRBD1 identical over 7 bases. This CDR3 contains 14 residues. The J segment lost 4 bases and the V segment lost 5 bases, leaving 2 bases of the junction unmatched. Looked up from germline, CDR1 is SGHVS and CDR2 is FQNEAQ.

The chain uses TRBV30 and TRBJ1-6; D is possibly TRBD1 (5 bases). The length of the CDR3 is 13 residues. The germline V gene encodes CDR1 GTSNPN and CDR2 SVGIG (reference sequence). The germline V and J ends were trimmed by 4 bases and 10 bases, with 14 bases remaining between them. CDR3 amino acids: CAWNQGGGSPLHF. The DNA for the CDR3 is TGTGCCTGGAATCAGGGAGGAGGCTCACCCCTCCACTTT.

V is TRBV6-5 and J is TRBJ1-2; 9 nucleotides align to TRBD1. Germline V gene sequence: CDR1 MNHEY, CDR2 SVGAGI. This CDR3 has 16 residues. J lost 5 bases, V lost 0 bases, and 7 bases had no gene match. The CDR3: CASSYSGDRGNYGYTF. The CDR3 DNA reads as TGTGCCAGCAGTTACTCGGGCGACAGGGGGAATTATGGCTACACCTTC.

The chain combines TRBV27 with TRBJ2-1; 8 bases map to TRBD2. The V gene end was trimmed by 0 bases and the J gene end by 8 bases; junction bases not matched to a gene: 3. CDR3 length: 14 residues. Looked up from germline, CDR1 is MNHEY and CDR2 is SMNVEV (reference sequence). This chain's CDR3 is CASSLSGTSDEQFF. CDR3 bases: TGTGCCAGCAGTTTATCGGGGACTAGTGATGAGCAGTTCTTC.

The genes are TRBV19 and TRBJ1-2; D is unclear. CDR3 length: 13 amino acids. CDR1 and CDR2 (germline): LNHDA, SQIVND (reference sequence). Trimming removed 6 bases from V and 0 bases from J, with 8 bases in between. This CDR3 is CASRRDANYGYTF. CDR3 DNA sequence: TGTGCCAGTAGGCGGGATGCTAACTATGGCTACACCTTC.

The rearrangement joins TRBV18 to TRBJ2-7, with a tentative D call TRBD1 (7 bases). CDR3 length: 13 amino acids. With 5 bases removed from V and 3 bases from J, the gap between germline ends came to 11 bases. CDR1 and CDR2 from the germline V gene are KGHSH and LQKENI. CDR3 sequence: CASSGGTDYEQYF. CDR3 DNA: TGTGCCAGCTCAGGGGGGACAGACTACGAGCAGTACTTC.

V and J are TRBV6-5 and TRBJ2-1, with D possibly matching TRBD2 (6 bases). There are 14 residues in the CDR3. Germline values: CDR1 MNHEY, CDR2 SVGAGI. V was cut by 1 base and J by 6 bases, with 10 bases left in between. The DNA of the CDR3 is TGTGCCAGCAGTTACTTTACAGCGGGCAATGAGCAGTTCTTC. It codes for CASSYFTAGNEQFF.

This chain links TRBV27 with TRBJ1-2; the D gene is possibly TRBD1 (6 bases). The CDR3 runs 15 residues. CDR1 and CDR2 from the germline V gene are MNHEY and SMNVEV (reference sequence). Trimming removed 6 bases at V and 2 bases at J, with 16 bases between. The CDR3 spells CASSERDKINYGYTF. In DNA, the CDR3 is TGTGCCAGCAGCGAACGGGACAAAATAAACTATGGCTACACCTTC.